Below are 14 T cell receptor beta chains sequenced from a single sample in a study of control samples from healthy donors and cancer patients. Profiling relied on immunoSEQ multiplex PCR, and the TCRdb table lists in-frame clones only, not all of them. The sample carries fewer than 300,000 clones, over 75% recorded once. The sequenced material came from PBMCs. These receptor sequences come from a woman in her sixties or seventies with lung cancer.

This clone has just a few counts. The chain couples TRBV7-9 to TRBJ1-4; TRBD1 might be the D (5 bases). V lost 5 bases and J lost 8, with 18 bases in between. Germline-derived CDR1 and CDR2 are SEHNR and FQNEAQ (reference sequence). The CDR3 sequence is 15 residues long. Here the CDR3 reads CASSPGTPDGEKLFF. CDR3 coding DNA: TGTGCCAGCAGCCCCGGGACTCCAGACGGGGAAAAACTGTTTTTT.

This clone turned up a few times. The chain has TRBV30 and TRBJ1-1; 7 nucleotides agree with TRBD1. CDR1 is GTSNPN and CDR2 is SVGIG in the germline V gene (reference sequence). This CDR3 comprises 14 residues. The junction had 9 bases not matched to a gene; V was cut back by 3 bases and J by 5 bases. CDR3 sequence (DNA): TGTGCCTGGAGCAGAAACAGGGGAGGGACTGAAGCTTTCTTT. Its translation: CAWSRNRGGTEAFF.

This sequence joins TRBV6-1 and TRBJ1-4; no reliable D call. Germline V CDR1 and CDR2: MNHNS, SASEGT. V was trimmed by 0 bases and J by 8 bases, leaving 13 bases between them. This CDR3 has 15 amino acids. The CDR3 protein is CASSEASGIWEKLFF. CDR3 DNA sequence: TGTGCCAGCAGTGAAGCGTCGGGGATTTGGGAAAAACTGTTTTTT.

This clone appeared many times. The chain joins TRBV11-2 to TRBJ2-3; 10 bases align to TRBD2. In germline, CDR1 is SGHAT, CDR2 FQNNGV. The CDR3 runs 16 residues. Germline trimming cut 5 bases from V and 2 bases from J; bases unmatched to any gene: 7. CDR3 DNA: TGTGCCAGCAGCCTCAGACTAGCGGGCCCCACAGATACGCAGTATTTT. Its translation is CASSLRLAGPTDTQYF.

The rearrangement uses TRBV7-9 and TRBJ2-1; TRBD1 aligns across 7 bases. V lost 4 bases to trimming and J lost 9 bases; unmatched junction nucleotides: 12. Germline CDR1 reads SEHNR; CDR2 reads FQNEAQ (reference sequence). There are 15 residues in the CDR3. The CDR3: CASSSPGKTGIEQFF. The CDR3 nucleotides read TGTGCCAGCAGCTCGCCCGGTAAGACAGGGATTGAGCAGTTCTTC.

The chain employs TRBV10-1 and TRBJ1-3; no clear D. The V end was cut by 4 bases, the J end by 1 base, with 2 bases between. The CDR3 runs 12 residues. The germline V gene has CDR1 WNHNN and CDR2 SYGVQD (reference sequence). The CDR3 spells CASSGSGNTIYF. The CDR3 DNA reads as TGCGCCAGCAGTGGATCTGGAAACACCATATATTTT.

This clone was recorded once. The rearrangement links TRBV9 to TRBJ2-2; D might be TRBD2 (6 bases). The CDR3 has 14 amino acids. Germline V lookup: CDR1 SGDLS, CDR2 YYNGEE. With 3 bases removed from V and 4 bases from J, the gap between germline ends came to 10 bases. The CDR3 DNA reads as TGTGCCAGCAGCGGGGGGGTGGCCACCGGGGAGCTGTTTTTT. Amino acid sequence: CASSGGVATGELFF.

The gene calls are TRBV28 and TRBJ2-7; TRBD1 agrees at 10 bases. V lost 3 bases to trimming and J lost 3 bases; unmatched junction nucleotides: 5. This CDR3 spans 15 amino acids. Looked up from germline, CDR1 is MDHEN and CDR2 is SYDVKM. CDR3 sequence reads: CASSFGTGVVYEQYF. CDR3 in DNA: TGTGCCAGCAGTTTCGGGACAGGGGTAGTCTACGAGCAGTACTTC.

The chain employs TRBV7-8 and TRBJ2-7; D unresolved. V dropped 7 bases and J dropped 0 bases, with 13 bases sitting between them. The CDR3 is 14 residues long. Germline lookup yields CDR1 SGHVS and CDR2 FQNEAQ. The CDR3 bases are TGTGCCAGCAACATCGTCGGGTCCTCCTACGAGCAGTACTTC. It codes for CASNIVGSSYEQYF.

V is TRBV3-1 (or the pseudogene TRBV3-2) and J is TRBJ1-2, with 9 bases matching TRBD1. Germline CDR1 LGHDT, CDR2 YNNKEL (reference sequence). This CDR3 has 16 amino acids. The V gene end was trimmed by 6 bases and the J gene end by 5 bases; junction bases not matched to a gene: 13. CDR3 sequence reads: CASRDAGTGNFYGYTF. The CDR3 DNA reads TGTGCCAGCAGGGACGCCGGGACAGGGAACTTTTATGGCTACACCTTC.

The chain is built from TRBV2 and TRBJ1-1; D not resolved. CDR3 length: 14 residues. CDR1 SNHLY and CDR2 FYNNEI come from the germline V gene. V was pared by 1 base and J by 0 bases, with 6 bases between. CDR3: CASSEDEVNTEAFF. The CDR3 DNA reads TGTGCCAGCAGTGAAGATGAAGTGAACACTGAAGCTTTCTTT.

The V gene is TRBV11-1, the J gene TRBJ2-2; D ambiguous. The CDR3 runs 15 residues. Trimming took off 3 bases at V and 5 bases at J, with 13 bases between the two ends. CDR1 and CDR2 from the germline V gene are SGHAT and FQDESV (reference sequence). CDR3 in DNA: TGTGCCAGCAGCTTTGTAGCAGCGTCTACCGGGGAGCTGTTTTTT. As protein: CASSFVAASTGELFF.

The chain combines TRBV5-4 with TRBJ2-2; TRBD2 might be the D (6 bases). Germline CDR1 SGHNT, CDR2 YYREEE (reference sequence). CDR3 size: 16 residues. With 4 bases removed from V and 6 bases from J, the gap between germline ends came to 19 bases. The CDR3: CASSPRGGADAGELFF. DNA for the CDR3: TGTGCCAGCAGCCCTCGAGGCGGGGCCGACGCCGGGGAGCTGTTTTTT.

This clone was seen a few times. The chain is built from TRBV11-3 and TRBJ2-7; D is uncertain. Deletions cut 5 bases from V and 3 bases from J, with 17 bases between. The germline gives CDR1 SGHNT, CDR2 YENEEA. The CDR3 runs 15 residues. The chain's CDR3 is CASSIGQQEFYEQYF. The CDR3 DNA reads TGTGCCAGCAGCATAGGGCAACAAGAGTTCTACGAGCAGTACTTC.